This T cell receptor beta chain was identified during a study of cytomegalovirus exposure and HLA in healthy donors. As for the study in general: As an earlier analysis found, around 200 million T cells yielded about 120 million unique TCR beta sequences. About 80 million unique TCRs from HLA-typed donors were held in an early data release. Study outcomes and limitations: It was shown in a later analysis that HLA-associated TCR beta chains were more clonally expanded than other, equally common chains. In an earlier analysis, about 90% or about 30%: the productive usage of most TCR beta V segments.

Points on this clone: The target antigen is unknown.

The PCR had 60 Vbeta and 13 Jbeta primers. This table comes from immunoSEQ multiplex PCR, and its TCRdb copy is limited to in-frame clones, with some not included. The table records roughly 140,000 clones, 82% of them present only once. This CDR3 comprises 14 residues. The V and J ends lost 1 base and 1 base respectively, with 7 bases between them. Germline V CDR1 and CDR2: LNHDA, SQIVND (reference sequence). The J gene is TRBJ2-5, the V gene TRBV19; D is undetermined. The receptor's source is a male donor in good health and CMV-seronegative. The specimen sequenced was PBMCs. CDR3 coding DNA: TGTGCCAGTAGTATAGGTGGCAGCCAAGAGACCCAGTACTTC. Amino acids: CASSIGGSQETQYF.